A selection of T cell receptor beta chains follows, all from one sample in a study of Ad26.COV2.S vaccination and SARS-CoV-2 variants. Generated by immunoSEQ multiplex PCR, the TCRdb table keeps only in-frame clones and is missing some. The sample holds approximately 300,000 clones, roughly 86% seen once. The starting material was peripheral blood, obtained in a trial of Ad26.COV2.S vaccine versus placebo. The receptors derive from a person aged 18-65 years who received the Ad26.COV2.S COVID-19 vaccine or a placebo. Each CDR3 is given with its conserved first and last residue. D genes are given only for firm matches. Clone sizes are given selectively: once, few, many, or a class where the clone is expanded.

>.|TRBJ1-1|TRBV6-5|.
TGTGCCAGCAGTCCGGGAAGATCGAACACTGAAGCTTTCTTT
CASSPGRSNTEAFF
>.|TRBJ2-7|TRBV12-3/TRBV12-4|once
TGTGCCAGCGGGAGGACGGTCTCCTACGAGCAGTACTTC
CASGRTVSYEQYF
>TRBD2|TRBJ2-7|TRBV5-1|.
TGCGCCAGCAGCTTGACGGGAGGCTACGAGCAGTACTTC
CASSLTGGYEQYF
>TRBD1|TRBJ1-2|TRBV25-1|.
TGTGCCAGCACGGGACAGGGCCATGGCTACACCTTC
CASTGQGHGYTF
>.|TRBJ2-2|TRBV10-3|.
TGTGCCATCAGTGAGTCGCTAGGTGGAATCGTGCTGTTTTTT
CAISESLGGIVLFF
>.|TRBJ1-1|TRBV7-9|.
TGTGCCAGCAGCTTAGACATGAACACTGAAGCTTTCTTT
CASSLDMNTEAFF
>.|TRBJ2-7|TRBV5-6|.
TGTGCCAGCAGCCCATCGGTACGCGGAACCTACGAGCAGTACTTC
CASSPSVRGTYEQYF
>.|TRBJ2-1|TRBV5-1|.
TGCGCCAGCAGCTTCTTATCCGGGGCCGGAAACAATGAGCAGTTCTTC
CASSFLSGAGNNEQFF
>.|TRBJ1-3|TRBV5-6|.
TGTGCCAGCAGCTTGGGAGGAGGGAACTCTGGAAACACCATATATTTT
CASSLGGGNSGNTIYF
>.|TRBJ1-2|TRBV5-6|.
TGTGCCAGCTCGGGATCAAGGGGCGACTATGGCTACACCTTC
CASSGSRGDYGYTF
>.|TRBJ2-7|TRBV5-8|.
TGTGCCAGCAGCCACGACAGGTACACCTACGAGCAGTACTTC
CASSHDRYTYEQYF
>.|TRBJ2-7|TRBV15|.
TGTGCCACCAGCCGGGAAAGGGCAGGGGGGATTGGAGAGCAGTACTTC
CATSRERAGGIGEQYF
>TRBD1|TRBJ1-2|TRBV5-1|.
TGCGCCAGCAGCTTGATCTGGACAGGGTCTGGCGGCTACACCTTC
CASSLIWTGSGGYTF
>TRBD1|TRBJ1-2|TRBV19|.
TGTGCCAGTAGTTTGGGACAGGGCTATGGCTACACCTTC
CASSLGQGYGYTF
>.|TRBJ2-1|TRBV7-9|.
TGTGCCAGCAGCTTAGTTGGGGGGAGAAATGAGCAGTTCTTC
CASSLVGGRNEQFF
>.|TRBJ1-3|TRBV10-2|once
TGCGCCAGCACTGGAACGGGAGATGGAAACACCATATATTTT
CASTGTGDGNTIYF
>TRBD1|TRBJ2-6|TRBV5-1|.
TGCGCCAGCAGCACCACAGGGGCTGGGGCCAACGTCCTGACTTTC
CASSTTGAGANVLTF
>.|TRBJ2-1|TRBV15|.
TGTGCCACCAGTCATCCATACAATGAGCAGTTCTTC
CATSHPYNEQFF
>TRBD2|TRBJ2-1|TRBV14|.
TGTGCCAGCAGCCAATACGGCGGGGGGGCTGCCAATGAGCAGTTCTTC
CASSQYGGGAANEQFF
>.|TRBJ1-4|TRBV7-9|.
TGTGCCAGCAGCTTAGTGGGGGCAACTAATGAAAAACTGTTTTTT
CASSLVGATNEKLFF
>.|TRBJ1-5|TRBV30|.
TGTGCCTGGAGTGGGGGTCGTTCATCCGGAATGGTGCCCCAGCATTTT
CAWSGGRSSGMVPQHF
>TRBD1|TRBJ1-2|TRBV5-1|.
TGCGCCAGCAGCTCAGGACAGGTGATAAACTATGGCTACACCTTC
CASSSGQVINYGYTF
>TRBD1|TRBJ1-4|TRBV2|.
TGTGCCAGCAAACGGGACAGGTCGGGACCGGAAAAACTGTTTTTT
CASKRDRSGPEKLFF
>.|TRBJ2-6|TRBV7-2|.
TGTGCCAGCAGCAGGGCTTACTCTGGGGCCAACGTCCTGACTTTC
CASSRAYSGANVLTF
>TRBD2|TRBJ2-5|TRBV9|few
TGTGCCAGCAGCCCCGGGACTAGCGGGGGGGCTGGGGAGACCCAGTACTTC
CASSPGTSGGAGETQYF
>TRBD2|TRBJ2-3|TRBV4-3|.
TGCGCCAGCAGCCCTTGGGGACTAGGATCATCCGGAGATACGCAGTATTTT
CASSPWGLGSSGDTQYF
>TRBD1|TRBJ2-4|TRBV5-1|.
TGCGCCAGCAGCTTGGGGGCACAGGGGCAGGGAAACATTCAGTACTTC
CASSLGAQGQGNIQYF
>.|TRBJ1-5|TRBV5-4|.
TGTGCCAGCAGCGACATCCCCGGGAGCAATCAGCCCCAGCATTTT
CASSDIPGSNQPQHF
>.|TRBJ2-7|TRBV15|once
TGTGCCACCAGCAGAGTGTATTCCTACGAGCAGTACTTC
CATSRVYSYEQYF
>.|TRBJ1-1|TRBV21-1|.
TGTGCCAGCAGCTCCGGGGGGTACCAACCCCACACTGAAGCTTTCTTT
CASSSGGYQPHTEAFF
>TRBD2|TRBJ2-2|TRBV5-1|.
TGCGCCAGCAGCCCTCTGGTTAGCGGGGACACCGGGGAGCTGTTTTTT
CASSPLVSGDTGELFF
>.|TRBJ2-3|TRBV2|.
TGTGCCAGCAGTAGGGATCGTGGAGATACGCAGTATTTT
CASSRDRGDTQYF
>.|TRBJ1-1|TRBV6-5|.
TGTGCCAGCAGTTACGAGGGAGGCGCTGAAGCTTTCTTT
CASSYEGGAEAFF
>.|TRBJ2-5|TRBV5-8|.
TGTGCCAGCAGTCCCGGCGGAGCTAAACAAGAGACCCAGTACTTC
CASSPGGAKQETQYF
>.|TRBJ2-1|TRBV9|.
TGTGCCAGCAGCCCTCAGTCGGTAAATGAGCAGTTCTTC
CASSPQSVNEQFF
>TRBD2|TRBJ2-1|TRBV18|.
TGTGCCAGCTCACAACTAGCGGGGATGGAGAATGAGCAGTTCTTC
CASSQLAGMENEQFF
>.|TRBJ1-6|TRBV23-1|.
TGCGCCAGCAGTCATGACGGAACTAATTCACCCCTCCACTTT
CASSHDGTNSPLHF
>TRBD1|TRBJ2-7|TRBV4-1|once
TGCGCCAGCAGCCAAGACCGGGACAGGGGGGCCTACGAGCAGTACTTC
CASSQDRDRGAYEQYF
>TRBD2|TRBJ2-3|TRBV7-9|.
TGTGCCAGCAGCCGCTCTCGCGGGGGGTATCGCACAGATACGCAGTATTTT
CASSRSRGGYRTDTQYF
>.|TRBJ1-2|TRBV6-1|.
TGTGCCAGCAGTGAAAGGGGCAGTCGGGATGGCTACACCTTC
CASSERGSRDGYTF
>.|TRBJ2-2|TRBV10-3|.
TGTGCCATCAGTGAAAGCCGTGGGACCGGGGAGCTGTTTTTT
CAISESRGTGELFF
>TRBD2|TRBJ2-2|TRBV11-2|.
TGTGCCAGCAGCTCGCTGTGGCGGGGGGCCCCCGGGGAGCTGTTTTTT
CASSSLWRGAPGELFF
>TRBD1|TRBJ1-6|TRBV19|.
TGTGCCAGTAGTATCAATGGACAGGGCTTGTCACCCCTCCACTTT
CASSINGQGLSPLHF
>TRBD2|TRBJ2-2|TRBV5-8|.
TGTGCCAGCAGCTTGGTAGTCGTAGCGGGGACCACCGGGGAGCTGTTTTTT
CASSLVVVAGTTGELFF
>.|TRBJ1-1|TRBV5-1|.
TGCGCCAGCAGCTACTCCGGGACGAACACTGAAGCTTTCTTT
CASSYSGTNTEAFF
>TRBD1|TRBJ2-7|TRBV18|once
TGTGCCAGCTCACCGACAGGGGGCGGCTACGAGCAGTACTTC
CASSPTGGGYEQYF
>TRBD1|TRBJ1-1|TRBV18|.
TGTGCCAGCTCACGGCAACAGGGGGCGAAGAACACTGAAGCTTTCTTT
CASSRQQGAKNTEAFF